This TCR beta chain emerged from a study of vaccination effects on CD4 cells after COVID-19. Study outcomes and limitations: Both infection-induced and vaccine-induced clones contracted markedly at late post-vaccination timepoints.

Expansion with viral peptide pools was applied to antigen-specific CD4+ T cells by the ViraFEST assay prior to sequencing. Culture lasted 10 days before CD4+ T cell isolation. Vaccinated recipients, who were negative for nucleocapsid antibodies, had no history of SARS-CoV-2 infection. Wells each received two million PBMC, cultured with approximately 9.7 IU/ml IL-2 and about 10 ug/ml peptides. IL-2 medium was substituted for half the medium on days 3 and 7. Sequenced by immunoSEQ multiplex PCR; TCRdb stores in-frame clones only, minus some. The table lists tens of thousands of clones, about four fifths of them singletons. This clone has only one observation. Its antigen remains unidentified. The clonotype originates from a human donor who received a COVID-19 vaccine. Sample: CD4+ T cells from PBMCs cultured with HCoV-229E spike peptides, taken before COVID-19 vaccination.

The CDR3 DNA is TGTGCCACCCCCGGACAGGGGGCAAGGAACGAGCAGTACGTC. Residues: CATPGQGARNEQYV. The J gene is TRBJ2-7, the V gene TRBV21-1; the table gives TRBD1 as D, unverified against the DNA. TRBV21-1 is a known pseudogene. CDR3 length equals 14 residues.